These T cell receptor beta chains were read from a single sample in a study of T cell responses to AZD1222 COVID-19 vaccine. Libraries were prepared by immunoSEQ multiplex PCR; TCRdb keeps only in-frame clonotypes and omits some of them. Altogether over 85,000 clones are present, around nine tenths being singletons, with the ten largest covering 16%. Here the sequenced sample was peripheral blood, taken 28 days after the second AZD1222 dose. These receptors originate from an adult who received the AZD1222 COVID-19 vaccine. CDR3s include the opening cysteine and the closing phenylalanine or tryptophan.

CDR3 protein	V gene	J gene	CDR3 length
CASSLAGVSFDNYGYTF	TRBV5-1	TRBJ1-2	17
CASSRTSGNYEQYF	TRBV7-2	TRBJ2-7	14
CASSLEGRGRDEKLFF	TRBV5-5	TRBJ1-4	16
CASTVTGTYEQYF	TRBV6-5	TRBJ2-7	13
CASSSSGANVLTF	TRBV27	TRBJ2-6	13
CASTSWSWEGAFF	TRBV28	TRBJ1-1	13
CASSGTTNTGELFF	TRBV18	TRBJ2-2	14
CASSSGTANTGELFF	TRBV27	TRBJ2-2	15
CASSVAFILSVVTRLYTDTQYF	TRBV9	TRBJ2-3	22
CASSLEVNGVAFF	TRBV7-3	TRBJ1-1	13
CASSVAGVGTGELFF	TRBV9	TRBJ2-2	15
CASSLYPGGEKLFF	TRBV5-1	TRBJ1-4	14
CASSQVFLNTEAFF	TRBV14	TRBJ1-1	14
CASSDAGRDGYTF	TRBV6-1	TRBJ1-2	13
CASSIELAEYNEQFF	TRBV19	TRBJ2-1	15
CASSSGTSGTQYF	TRBV9	TRBJ2-3	13
CASTKGQGNTEAFF	TRBV2	TRBJ1-1	14
CASSPGSGEETLGTEAFF	TRBV28	TRBJ1-1	18
CASSLGTGQPQHF	TRBV11-2	TRBJ1-5	13
CASSLEGRRETQYF	TRBV5-1	TRBJ2-5	14
CASSLGNPFVQGIKYEQYF	TRBV11-2	TRBJ2-7	19
CASSIGPSSGANVLTF	TRBV19	TRBJ2-6	16
CASTIRPGVYEQYF	TRBV5-8	TRBJ2-7	14
CASSTGSSASGNTIYF	TRBV18	TRBJ1-3	16
CASSLAASQYGYTF	TRBV5-4	TRBJ1-2	14
CASSYSRRTGQGKLFF	TRBV6-5	TRBJ1-4	16
CARADSSGSSGNTIYF	TRBV2	TRBJ1-3	16
CASSQEGTAEQYF	TRBV3-1/TRBV3-2	TRBJ2-7	13
CASSREVNEKLFF	TRBV5-1	TRBJ1-4	13
CARQGEGEKLFF	TRBV6-5	TRBJ1-4	12
CASSLVSNYGYTF	TRBV5-1	TRBJ1-2	13
CASSDYPGNSPLHF	TRBV6-4	TRBJ1-6	14
CASSPGVAGGAGELFF	TRBV5-1	TRBJ2-2	16
CASSYTATNEKLFF	TRBV5-4	TRBJ1-4	14
CSASASGGNEQYF	TRBV20-1	TRBJ2-7	13
CASSQGWGTNEKLFF	TRBV3-1/TRBV3-2	TRBJ1-4	15
CASRGDVREAFF	TRBV12-3/TRBV12-4	TRBJ1-1	12
CASSEGSLGADTQYF	TRBV6-1	TRBJ2-3	15
CASSRDRVPDTQYF	TRBV19	TRBJ2-3	14
CATSEGQVYEQYF	TRBV24-1	TRBJ2-7	13
CASRSDTYYGYTF	TRBV6-5	TRBJ1-2	13